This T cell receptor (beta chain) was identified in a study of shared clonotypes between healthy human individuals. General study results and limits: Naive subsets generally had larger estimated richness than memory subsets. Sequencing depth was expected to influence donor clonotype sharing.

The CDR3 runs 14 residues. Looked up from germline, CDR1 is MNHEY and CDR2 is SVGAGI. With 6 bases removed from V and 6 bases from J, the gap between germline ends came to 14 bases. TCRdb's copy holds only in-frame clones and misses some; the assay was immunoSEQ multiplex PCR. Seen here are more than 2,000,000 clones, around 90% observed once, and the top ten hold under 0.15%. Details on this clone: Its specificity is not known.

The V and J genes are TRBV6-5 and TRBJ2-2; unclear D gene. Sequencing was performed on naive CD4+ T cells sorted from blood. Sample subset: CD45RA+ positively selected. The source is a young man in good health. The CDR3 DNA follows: TGTGCCAGCAGCTATCAGTCAAGCGCCGGGGAGCTGTTTTTT. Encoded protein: CASSYQSSAGELFF.